The subject of this entry is one TCR beta chain. As yet, its antigen is unknown. These data are taken from a study of cytomegalovirus exposure and HLA in healthy donors. Findings and limits, study-wide: The only immune exposure information that was available was CMV serostatus. As was reported, the classifier diagnosed cytomegalovirus status with high specificity and sensitivity. Among TCR beta chains, those listed as cytomegalovirus-associated numbered roughly 150. Rarity marked most TCR sequences, yet some public TCRs occurred in many donors.

Germline assignment: CDR1 GTSNPN and CDR2 SVGIG (reference sequence). Trimming shortened V by 2 bases and J by 4 bases, and 6 bases separated the two germline ends. The CDR3 has 13 residues. The PCR was carried out with 60 Vbeta primers and 13 Jbeta primers. TCRdb's copy holds only in-frame clones and misses some; the assay was immunoSEQ multiplex PCR. The table records about 100,000 clones, roughly 75% of them present only once. This clonotype was obtained from a male donor in good health and CMV-seropositive. What was sequenced was PBMCs. The chain joins TRBV30 to TRBJ1-6; D unresolved. This CDR3 reads CAWSLAYNSPLHF. DNA of the CDR3: TGTGCCTGGAGTTTGGCTTATAATTCACCCCTCCACTTT.